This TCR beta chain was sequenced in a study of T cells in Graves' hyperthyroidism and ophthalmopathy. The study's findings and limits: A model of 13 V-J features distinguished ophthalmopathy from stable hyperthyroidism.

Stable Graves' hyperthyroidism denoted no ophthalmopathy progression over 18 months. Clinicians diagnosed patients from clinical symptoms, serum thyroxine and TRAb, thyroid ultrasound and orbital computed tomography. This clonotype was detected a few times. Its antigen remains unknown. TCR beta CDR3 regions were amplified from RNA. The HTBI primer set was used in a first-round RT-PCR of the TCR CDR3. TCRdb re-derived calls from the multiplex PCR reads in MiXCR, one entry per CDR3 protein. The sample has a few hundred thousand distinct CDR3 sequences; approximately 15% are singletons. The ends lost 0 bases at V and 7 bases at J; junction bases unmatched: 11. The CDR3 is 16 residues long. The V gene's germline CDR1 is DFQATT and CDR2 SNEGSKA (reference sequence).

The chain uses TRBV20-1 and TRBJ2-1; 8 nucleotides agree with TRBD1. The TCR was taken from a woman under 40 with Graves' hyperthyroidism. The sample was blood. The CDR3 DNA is TGCAGTGCTAGAGACATTCAGGGGGCTATGGGAAATGAGCAGTTCTTC. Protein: CSARDIQGAMGNEQFF.